This T cell receptor (beta chain) was identified in a study of beta chain features in type 1 diabetes. Study-wide background: When patients were set against healthy donors, age, gender and cell yields were similar.

CDR1 is KGHSH and CDR2 is LQKENI in the germline V gene. The CDR3 contains 13 residues. The V gene lost 4 bases and the J gene lost 3 bases, with 7 bases spanning the gap. Sorting that relied on CD45RO/CCR7/CD25/CD127/CD95/CD27 yielded CD4+ naive, central memory, regulatory and stem cell-like memory cells. Sorted cells reached over 98% purity in every population. As every portion of the isolated RNA was reverse transcribed, the sequencing read expressed TCRB transcripts. Repertoires were generated with immunoSEQ multiplex PCR, while TCRdb's copy carries only in-frame clones and drops some. Of about 290,000 clones listed, roughly 8% are singletons.

The specimen was central memory CD4+ T cells from blood. The rearrangement links TRBV18 to TRBJ2-1, with D perhaps TRBD1 or TRBD2 (5 bases each). The clonotype comes from a young woman in good health. CDR3 sequence: CASSRGIYNEQFF. Here the CDR3 DNA reads TGTGCCAGCTCACGGGGGATCTACAATGAGCAGTTCTTC.